The 27 T cell receptor beta chains in this list originate from one sample, sequenced in a study of T cells after yellow fever vaccination. TCRdb redid the calling of the 5' RACE reads with MiXCR, one entry per CDR3 protein. The sample lists just over 300,000 distinct CDR3 sequences, around 3.9% occurring once. The material sequenced was PBMCs, taken on the day of the yellow fever booster vaccination. The receptors shown here come from a man aged 18-30 years who received the YFV17D yellow fever vaccine.

This clonotype has more than one count but fewer than ten. The CDR3 DNA reads TGTGCCAGCAGTAATGACGACCCCGGCCAGCATTTT. This sequence encodes CASSNDDPGQHF. The chain couples TRBV2 to TRBJ1-5; D unclear. The CDR3 has 12 residues. CDR1 is SNHLY, CDR2 FYNNEI, per germline. Trimming took off 5 bases at V and 12 bases at J, with 14 bases between the two ends.

This clonotype occurred a few times. The chain links TRBV3-1 to TRBJ1-6; TRBD1 is a possible D gene (5 bases). There are 15 residues in the CDR3. The V gene lost 0 bases and the J gene lost 9 bases, with 12 bases spanning the gap. CDR1 LGHDT and CDR2 YNNKEL come from the germline V gene (reference sequence). The CDR3 coding sequence is TGTGCCAGCAGCCAAGATTCAGGGCGGAGTTCACCCCTCCACTTT. This codes for CASSQDSGRSSPLHF.

This chain connects TRBV19 to TRBJ1-5, with a possible D match to TRBD1 (5 bases). In germline, CDR1 is LNHDA, CDR2 SQIVND (reference sequence). CDR3 length equals 12 residues. Between the trimmed V and J ends, which lost 3 bases and 9 bases, there was a span of 9 bases. The CDR3 DNA reads as TGTGCCAGTAGTATGCCCGGGGGGCCCCAGCATTTT. Residues: CASSMPGGPQHF.

V gene TRBV20-1 combines with J gene TRBJ1-1; D gene uncertain. CDR1 is DFQATT and CDR2 is SNEGSKA in the germline V gene (reference sequence). The CDR3 is 14 residues long. The V and J ends lost 0 bases and 5 bases respectively, with 13 bases between them. CDR3 sequence (DNA): TGCAGTGCTAGAGATTGGACCGCAACGACTGAAGCTTTCTTT. As protein: CSARDWTATTEAFF.

This clonotype was observed at least ten times. The chain recombines TRBV7-2 with TRBJ2-1, with a weak D call TRBD1 (5 bases). V dropped 7 bases and J dropped 10 bases, with 17 bases sitting between them. CDR1 SGHTA and CDR2 FQGNSA come from the germline V gene. The CDR3 is 13 residues long. This CDR3 is CASTTGSVKEQFF. DNA for the CDR3: TGTGCCAGCACCACAGGCAGTGTGAAAGAGCAGTTCTTC.

Ten or more counts support this clonotype. J is TRBJ2-7 and V is TRBV21-1. TRBV21-1 is labeled a pseudogene. The CDR3 extends over 11 amino acids. This chain's CDR3 is CASSGDYEQYF. CDR3 nucleotides: TGTGCCAGCAGCGGCGATTACGAGCAGTACTTC.

The chain is built from TRBV5-1 and TRBJ2-1; 12 bases are a match to TRBD1. V trimming: 0 bases; J trimming: 10 bases; junction bases outside the gene matches: 11. Germline values: CDR1 SGHRS, CDR2 YFSETQ. The CDR3 has 17 residues. This CDR3 reads CASSLAWVGTGGQEQFF. CDR3 DNA sequence: TGCGCCAGCAGCTTGGCCTGGGTTGGGACAGGGGGCCAGGAGCAGTTCTTC. Supplemented by reference TRBV5-1 and TRBJ2-1, the full variable domain reads KAGVTQTPRYLIKTRGQQVTLSCSPISGHRSVSWYQQTPGQGLQFLFEYFSETQRNKGNFPGRFSGRQFSNSRSEMNVSTLELGDSALYLCASSLAWVGTGGQEQFFGPGTRLTVL.

This clonotype came up many times. CDR3 amino acids: CASSLVGGAGDTQYF. The CDR3 nucleotides are TGTGCCAGCAGCTTAGTCGGGGGGGCAGGAGATACGCAGTATTTT. The chain links TRBV7-2 to TRBJ2-3; 8 bases are a match to TRBD2. V was pared by 1 base and J by 5 bases, with 5 bases of the junction left unmatched. The length of the CDR3 is 15 residues. Germline lookup yields CDR1 SGHTA and CDR2 FQGNSA.

This clonotype turned up a few times. The chain has TRBV7-3 and TRBJ2-7; 9 bases match TRBD2. CDR3 length: 15 residues. CDR1 SGHTA and CDR2 FQGTGA come from the germline V gene. Trimming took 5 bases from V and 2 from J; bases not matched to a gene: 7. CDR3 loop: CASSHDPSGAYEQYV. In DNA form, the CDR3 reads TGTGCCAGCAGCCACGACCCTAGCGGGGCCTACGAGCAGTACGTC.

In its sample, this clonotype was seen many times. The chain has TRBV7-2 and TRBJ1-4; tentatively, D is TRBD1 (6 bases). The V gene lost 1 base and the J gene lost 10 bases, with 25 bases spanning the gap. The germline CDR1 and CDR2 sequences are SGHTA and FQGNSA. The length of the CDR3 is 18 residues. The CDR3, as DNA: TGTGCCAGCAGCTTAGAATCTTATATAGGGACGGCGGGGGCAAAACTGTTTTTT. Protein: CASSLESYIGTAGAKLFF.

This clonotype has ten or more counts. At one end the junction does not follow the germline gene, possibly because of a read error. This chain uses TRBV7-2 with TRBJ2-3; D is uncertain. CDR1 and CDR2 from the germline V gene are SGHTA and FQGNSA. The CDR3 covers 16 residues. In DNA, the CDR3 is TGTGCCAGCAGCTTAGTGTCATGGAGTAGCAAAGATACGCAGTATTTT. Translation gives CASSLVSWSSKDTQYF. Full variable domain (missing parts from reference TRBV7-2 and TRBJ2-3): GAGVSQSPSNKVTEKGKDVELRCDPISGHTALYWYRQSLGQGLEFLIYFQGNSAPDKSGLPSDRFSAERTGGSVSTLTIQRTQQEDSAVYLCASSLVSWSSKDTQYFGPGTRLTVL.

This clonotype was recorded at least ten times. J is TRBJ2-2 and V is TRBV10-3, with D unclear. Germline CDR1 is ENHRY and CDR2 is SYGVKD. The CDR3 sequence is 13 residues long. Trimming took off 6 bases at V and 3 bases at J, with 8 bases between the two ends. As DNA, the CDR3 is TGTGCCATCAGCCGAACGGACACCGGGGAGCTGTTTTTT. Encoded protein: CAISRTDTGELFF.

The rearrangement uses TRBV3-1 and TRBJ2-1; maybe TRBD1 (6 bases). The CDR3 is made up of 15 amino acids. Looked up from germline, CDR1 is LGHDT and CDR2 is YNNKEL (reference sequence). Trimming left V 0 bases short and J 7 bases short, with 13 bases between. The CDR3 region is CASSQDGGRGNEQFF. The DNA of the CDR3 is TGTGCCAGCAGCCAAGATGGGGGCCGTGGGAATGAGCAGTTCTTC.

This clonotype was seen at least ten times. The chain employs TRBV5-1 and TRBJ1-5; D gene uncertain. The CDR3 contains 14 residues. Trimming pared 0 bases from V and 3 bases from J, leaving 7 bases between. Germline CDR1 SGHRS, CDR2 YFSETQ. DNA of the CDR3: TGCGCCAGCAGCTTGGGCCAGCTCAATCAGCCCCAGCATTTT. Translation: CASSLGQLNQPQHF.

In this sample, this clonotype turned up a few times. The chain carries TRBV4-1 and TRBJ2-2, with D possibly being TRBD1 (6 bases). The V gene lost 4 bases and the J gene lost 4 bases, with 10 bases spanning the gap. The CDR3 has 14 residues. Germline V gives CDR1 MGHRA, CDR2 YSYEKL. The CDR3 nucleotides read TGCGCCAGCAGCCCAGGGGTCACCACCGGGGAGCTGTTTTTT. The encoded protein is CASSPGVTTGELFF.

This clonotype was detected only a few times. The chain joins TRBV6-5 to TRBJ1-6; 12 nucleotides agree with TRBD1. The CDR3 runs 19 residues. The trim removed 2 bases at V and 7 bases at J, leaving 12 bases unmatched. Looked up from germline, CDR1 is MNHEY and CDR2 is SVGAGI. The CDR3 loop is CASSYSSGTGGSLNSPLHF. The CDR3 DNA follows: TGTGCCAGCAGTTACAGCTCGGGGACAGGGGGCTCCCTAAATTCACCCCTCCACTTT.

The V call is TRBV20-1, the J call TRBJ1-1; D gene uncertain. CDR1 is DFQATT and CDR2 is SNEGSKA in the germline V gene (reference sequence). This CDR3 region has 13 residues. V was cut by 2 bases and J by 6 bases, with 13 bases left in between. In DNA form, the CDR3 reads TGCAGTGCTAGACCCCACTGGGCGGCTGAAGCTTTCTTT. Translated, it gives CSARPHWAAEAFF.

In this sample, this clonotype turned up many times. The chain is built from TRBV12-3 or TRBV12-4 and TRBJ1-2; D perhaps matches TRBD1 (6 bases). V lost 6 bases, J lost 4 bases, and 15 bases lay in between. The CDR3 has 14 amino acids. The CDR3 spells CASSLQGALYGYTF. In DNA form, the CDR3 reads TGTGCCAGCAGCCTACAGGGAGCTCTCTATGGCTACACCTTC.

This clonotype was picked up many times. The chain carries TRBV27 and TRBJ2-7; D might be TRBD2 (6 bases). CDR1 MNHEY and CDR2 SMNVEV come from the germline V gene (reference sequence). This CDR3 region has 13 residues. The ends were cut back, 3 bases at V and 3 bases at J, with 9 bases in the middle. The CDR3 region is CASSFGGLYEQYF. The CDR3 nucleotides are TGTGCCAGCAGTTTCGGGGGTCTCTACGAGCAGTACTTC.

This clonotype turned up a few times. The CDR3: CASSTDRVFGYTF. The CDR3 DNA reads TGCGCCAGCAGCACCGACAGGGTCTTTGGCTACACCTTC. This chain links TRBV5-1 with TRBJ1-2, with 7 positions matching TRBD1. There are 13 residues in the CDR3. V was clipped by 4 bases and J by 7 bases; unmatched bases: 7. Germline lookup yields CDR1 SGHRS and CDR2 YFSETQ.

This clonotype was seen repeatedly, ten times or more. This chain joins TRBV20-1 and TRBJ1-2; D might be TRBD1 (6 bases). The germline V and J ends were trimmed by 5 bases and 3 bases, with 16 bases remaining between them. Germline V CDR1 and CDR2: DFQATT, SNEGSKA (reference sequence). The CDR3 covers 14 residues. CDR3 coding DNA: TGCAGTGCTGACCCCGGCAGGGGCCACTATGGCTACACCTTC. This sequence encodes CSADPGRGHYGYTF.

The CDR3 protein is CASSRTSGRSTDTQYF. The CDR3 nucleotides are TGTGCCAGCAGCCGAACTAGCGGGCGCTCCACAGATACGCAGTATTTT. The chain joins TRBV14 to TRBJ2-3; 9 bases map to TRBD2. Germline assignment: CDR1 SGHDN and CDR2 FVKESK. The length of the CDR3 is 16 residues. The junction had 7 bases not matched to a gene; V was cut back by 4 bases and J by 2 bases.

V is TRBV6-2 or TRBV6-3 and J is TRBJ2-7, with 9 bases that match TRBD1. The CDR3 consists of 17 residues. Germline CDR1 and CDR2: MNHEY and SVGEGT. Trimming removed 5 bases from V and 0 bases from J; junction bases left unmatched: 11. The CDR3 sequence is CASSLPYRDRVSYEQYF. In nucleotides, the CDR3 is TGTGCCAGCAGTCTCCCGTACCGGGACAGGGTCTCCTACGAGCAGTACTTC.

This clonotype was observed many times. V and J are TRBV7-9 and TRBJ1-1; the D is unclear. Trimming removed 4 bases from V and 2 bases from J, with 2 bases in between. CDR3 length: 11 amino acids. Per the germline V gene, CDR1 is SEHNR and CDR2 is FQNEAQ (reference sequence). For the CDR3, the DNA is TGTGCCAGCAGCTCTAACACTGAAGCTTTCTTT. This gives the protein CASSSNTEAFF.

This clonotype was seen at least ten times. The chain joins TRBV20-1 to TRBJ2-4; D is unclear. The V gene lost 6 bases and the J gene lost 0 bases, with 12 bases spanning the gap. The CDR3 is made up of 14 amino acids. Germline CDR1 reads DFQATT; CDR2 reads SNEGSKA (reference sequence). The CDR3 region is CSAMTGLAKNIQYF. In DNA, the CDR3 is TGCAGTGCGATGACTGGTCTAGCCAAAAACATTCAGTACTTC.

This clonotype was seen only a few times. The chain links TRBV19 to TRBJ1-1, with D uncertain. V was trimmed by 5 bases and J by 4 bases, leaving 14 bases between them. There are 14 residues in the CDR3. Germline V gene sequence: CDR1 LNHDA, CDR2 SQIVND (reference sequence). CDR3 nucleotides: TGTGCCAGTAGTCCGGGCAGGAGAAGCACTGAAGCTTTCTTT. Protein sequence: CASSPGRRSTEAFF. The full variable domain, its missing parts supplied by reference TRBV19 and TRBJ1-1, is DGGITQSPKYLFRKEGQNVTLSCEQNLNHDAMYWYRQDPGQGLRLIYYSQIVNDFQKGDIAEGYSVSREKKESFPLTVTSAQKNPTAFYLCASSPGRRSTEAFFGQGTRLTVV.

This clonotype was recorded at least ten times. In DNA, the CDR3 is TGTGCCAGCAGCTTAGTCGCGACTAGCGGACAAGATACGCAGTATTTT. This translates into CASSLVATSGQDTQYF. This sequence joins TRBV7-2 and TRBJ2-3, with 9 bases matching TRBD2. Per the germline V gene, CDR1 is SGHTA and CDR2 is FQGNSA. The length of the CDR3 is 16 residues. Losses at the gene ends were 1 base for V and 5 bases for J; bases not matched to a gene: 7.